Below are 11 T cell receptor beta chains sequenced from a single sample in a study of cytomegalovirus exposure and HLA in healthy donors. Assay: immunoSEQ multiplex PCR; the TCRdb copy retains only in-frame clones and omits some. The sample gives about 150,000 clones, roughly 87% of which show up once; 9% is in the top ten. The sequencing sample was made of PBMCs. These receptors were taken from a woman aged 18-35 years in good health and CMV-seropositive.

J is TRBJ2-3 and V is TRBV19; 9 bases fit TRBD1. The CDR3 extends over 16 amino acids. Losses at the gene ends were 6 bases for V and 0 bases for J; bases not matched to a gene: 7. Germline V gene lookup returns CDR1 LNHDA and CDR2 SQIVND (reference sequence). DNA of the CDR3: TGTGCCAGTAGCAAAACAGGGGGCGGGAGCACAGATACGCAGTATTTT. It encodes CASSKTGGGSTDTQYF.

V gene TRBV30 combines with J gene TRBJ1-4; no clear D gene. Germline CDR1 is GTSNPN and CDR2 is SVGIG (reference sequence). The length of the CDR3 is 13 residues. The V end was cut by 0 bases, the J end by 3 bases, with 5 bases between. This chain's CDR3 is CAWSVRPNEKLFF. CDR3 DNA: TGTGCCTGGAGTGTGCGCCCTAATGAAAAACTGTTTTTT. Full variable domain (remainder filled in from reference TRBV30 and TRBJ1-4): SQTIHQWPATLVQPVGSPLSLECTVEGTSNPNLYWYRQAAGRGLQLLFYSVGIGQISSEVPQNLSASRPQDRQFILSSKKLLLSDSGFYLCAWSVRPNEKLFFGSGTQLSVL.

CDR3 in amino acids: CASSFREGGGYEQYF. The CDR3 DNA reads as TGTGCCAGCAGCTTCCGAGAGGGAGGCGGCTACGAGCAGTACTTC. The V and J genes are TRBV7-2 and TRBJ2-7; D is perhaps TRBD2 (6 bases). CDR1 and CDR2 (germline): SGHTA, FQGNSA. The V and J ends lost 3 bases and 3 bases respectively, with 15 bases between them. The CDR3 sequence is 15 residues long.

The CDR3 bases are TGTGCCAGCAGCTTCGAGCGGGGGGGATACGAGCAGTACTTC. Its translation: CASSFERGGYEQYF. This chain links TRBV5-6 with TRBJ2-7; TRBD2 aligns across 10 bases. Trimming removed 2 bases from V and 4 bases from J; junction bases left unmatched: 3. Germline loops: CDR1 SGHDT, CDR2 YYEEEE. CDR3 length: 14 amino acids.

CDR3 sequence: CASSLAQGETQYF. CDR3 in DNA: TGTGCCAGCAGCTTGGCTCAGGGGGAGACCCAGTACTTC. The gene calls are TRBV5-4 and TRBJ2-5, with D perhaps TRBD1 (6 bases). CDR3 length: 13 amino acids. Germline lookup yields CDR1 SGHNT and CDR2 YYREEE (reference sequence). V shed 0 bases and J shed 5 bases, with 8 bases lying between them.

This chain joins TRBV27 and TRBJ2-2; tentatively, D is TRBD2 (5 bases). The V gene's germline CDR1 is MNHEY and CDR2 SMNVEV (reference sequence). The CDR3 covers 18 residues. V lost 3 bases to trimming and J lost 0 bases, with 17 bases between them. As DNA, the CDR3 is TGTGCCAGCAGTTTGAGGACGTACGTCGGGGCGAACACCGGGGAGCTGTTTTTT. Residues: CASSLRTYVGANTGELFF.

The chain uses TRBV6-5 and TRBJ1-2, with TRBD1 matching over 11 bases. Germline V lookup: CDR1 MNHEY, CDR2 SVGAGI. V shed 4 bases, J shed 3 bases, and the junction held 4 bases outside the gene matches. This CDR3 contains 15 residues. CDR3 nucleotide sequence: TGTGCCAGCAGTTCCCGGACAGGGGGCGACTATGGCTACACCTTC. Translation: CASSSRTGGDYGYTF.

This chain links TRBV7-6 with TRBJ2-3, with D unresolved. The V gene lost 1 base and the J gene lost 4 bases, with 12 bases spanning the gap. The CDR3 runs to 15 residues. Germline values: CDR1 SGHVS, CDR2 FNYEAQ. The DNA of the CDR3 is TGTGCCAGCAGCTTAGGACATTCCCGAGCAGATACGCAGTATTTT. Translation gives CASSLGHSRADTQYF.

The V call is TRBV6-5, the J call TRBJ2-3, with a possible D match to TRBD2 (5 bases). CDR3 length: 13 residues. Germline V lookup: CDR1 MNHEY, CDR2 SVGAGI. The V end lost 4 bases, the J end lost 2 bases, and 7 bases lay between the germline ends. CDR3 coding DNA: TGTGCCAGCAGTTCGGGGTTCACAGATACGCAGTATTTT. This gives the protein CASSSGFTDTQYF.

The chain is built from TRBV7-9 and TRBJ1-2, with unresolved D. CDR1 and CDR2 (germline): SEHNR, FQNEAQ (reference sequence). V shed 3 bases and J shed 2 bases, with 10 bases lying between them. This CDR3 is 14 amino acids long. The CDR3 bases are TGTGCCAGCAGCTTGGGCGAGATAAACTATGGCTACACCTTC. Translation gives CASSLGEINYGYTF.

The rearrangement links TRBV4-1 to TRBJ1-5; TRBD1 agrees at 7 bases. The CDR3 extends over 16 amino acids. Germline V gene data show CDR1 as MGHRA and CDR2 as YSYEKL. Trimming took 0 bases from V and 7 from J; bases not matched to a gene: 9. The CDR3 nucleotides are TGCGCCAGCAGCCAAGATACAGGGGCCCCAGGGCAGCCCCAGCATTTT. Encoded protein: CASSQDTGAPGQPQHF.